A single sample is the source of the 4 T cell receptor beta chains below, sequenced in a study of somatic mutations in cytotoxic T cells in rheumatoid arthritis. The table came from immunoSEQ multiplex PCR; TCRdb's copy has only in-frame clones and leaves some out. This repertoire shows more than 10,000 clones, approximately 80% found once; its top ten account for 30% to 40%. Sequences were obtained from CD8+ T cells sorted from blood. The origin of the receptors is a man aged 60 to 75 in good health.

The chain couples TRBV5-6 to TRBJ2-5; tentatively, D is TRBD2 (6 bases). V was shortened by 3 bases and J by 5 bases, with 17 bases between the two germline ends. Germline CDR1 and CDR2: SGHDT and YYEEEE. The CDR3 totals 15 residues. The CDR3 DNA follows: TGTGCCAGCAGCTGGGCTAGCGAAATAAAGGAGACCCAGTACTTC. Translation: CASSWASEIKETQYF.

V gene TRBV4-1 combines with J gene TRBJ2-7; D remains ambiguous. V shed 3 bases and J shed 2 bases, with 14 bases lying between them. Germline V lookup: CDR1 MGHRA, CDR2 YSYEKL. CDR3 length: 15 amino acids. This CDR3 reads CASSQTTETAYEQYF. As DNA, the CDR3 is TGCGCCAGCAGCCAGACCACAGAGACTGCCTACGAGCAGTACTTC.

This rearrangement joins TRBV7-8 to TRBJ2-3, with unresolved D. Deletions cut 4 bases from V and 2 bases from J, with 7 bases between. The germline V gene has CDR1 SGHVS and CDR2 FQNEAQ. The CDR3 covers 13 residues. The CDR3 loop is CASSWGNTDTQYF. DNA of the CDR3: TGTGCCAGCAGCTGGGGTAACACAGATACGCAGTATTTT.

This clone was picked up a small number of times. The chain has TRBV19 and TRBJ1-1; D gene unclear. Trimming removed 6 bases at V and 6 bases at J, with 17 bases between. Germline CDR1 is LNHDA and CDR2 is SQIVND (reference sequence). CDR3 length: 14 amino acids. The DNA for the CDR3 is TGTGCCAGTAGCGGGTTGGTCGATTTGCCTGAAGCTTTCTTT. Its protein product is CASSGLVDLPEAFF. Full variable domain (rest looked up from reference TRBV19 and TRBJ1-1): DGGITQSPKYLFRKEGQNVTLSCEQNLNHDAMYWYRQDPGQGLRLIYYSQIVNDFQKGDIAEGYSVSREKKESFPLTVTSAQKNPTAFYLCASSGLVDLPEAFFGQGTRLTVV.